Listed here is a single TCR beta chain. The data are from a study of blood T cells in healthy people across ages. Study at large: Per two T cells, template switching captured roughly one barcoded beta molecule.

At least 6 million PBMCs were isolated per sample. Germline CDR1 is DFQATT and CDR2 is SNEGSKA (reference sequence). The CDR3 extends over 12 amino acids. Deletions cut 0 bases from V and 10 bases from J, with 12 bases between. Together with a sample-barcoded 5' primer, a J-beta primer mix was included in a second PCR lasting roughly 6 to 12 cycles. CDR3-containing paired-end reads numbering at least 2.5 million came from each sample. TCRdb analysed the 5' RACE reads with MiXCR anew, one entry per CDR3 protein. This sample has roughly 1,000,000 distinct CDR3 sequences, with roughly a quarter found just once. The data also belong to a second study, concerning T cells of mothers and their children.

V gene TRBV20-1 combines with J gene TRBJ1-2; the D is unclear. Sample: blood. This receptor was identified in a girl aged 2 to 10 in good health. The CDR3: CSARDLRVLYTF. CDR3 sequence (DNA): TGCAGTGCTAGAGATCTACGGGTTCTCTACACCTTC.